These 12 T cell receptor beta chains were all obtained from the same sample, sequenced in a study of blood T cell repertoires in COVID-19. The assay was immunoSEQ multiplex PCR, and TCRdb's table has in-frame clones only and misses some. The data contain 190,000 or so clones, approximately 82% of them singletons. The source material was peripheral blood. These receptors were taken from a human donor with acute or convalescent COVID-19. The donor label of this sample is uncertain.

The chain employs TRBV28 and TRBJ1-2; D may be TRBD1 (5 bases). Germline loops: CDR1 MDHEN, CDR2 SYDVKM. This CDR3 has 14 amino acids. V lost 6 bases, J lost 4 bases, and 15 bases lay in between. CDR3 bases: TGTGCCAGCAGACCGGGGGGAGGGGTCTATGGCTACACCTTC. Translating it yields CASRPGGGVYGYTF.

The genes are TRBV6-6 and TRBJ2-2, with a possible D match to TRBD2 (7 bases). This CDR3 is built from 14 residues. In germline, CDR1 is MNHNY, CDR2 SVGAGI (reference sequence). The germline V and J ends were trimmed by 7 bases and 7 bases, with 16 bases remaining between them. CDR3 region: CASISGGVGGELFF. The CDR3 DNA is TGTGCCAGCATATCGGGGGGCGTCGGCGGGGAGCTGTTTTTT.

The chain employs TRBV10-3 and TRBJ1-1; 11 nucleotides match TRBD1. This CDR3 has 15 amino acids. Looked up from germline, CDR1 is ENHRY and CDR2 is SYGVKD. The V gene end was trimmed by 11 bases and the J gene end by 0 bases; junction bases not matched to a gene: 8. This CDR3 is CAASRDRGLNTEAFF. The CDR3 region has the DNA TGTGCCGCGTCCCGGGACAGGGGGTTGAACACTGAAGCTTTCTTT.

The CDR3 nucleotides read TGTGCCAGCAGCGTAGGAACTAGCGAAAACAATGAGCAGTTCTTC. Encoded protein: CASSVGTSENNEQFF. This chain connects TRBV9 to TRBJ2-1, with 7 bases that match TRBD2. This CDR3 comprises 15 residues. Germline V gives CDR1 SGDLS, CDR2 YYNGEE. V lost 0 bases and J lost 5; bases outside the gene matches: 5.

The chain recombines TRBV7-6 with TRBJ2-7, with a tentative D call TRBD2 (6 bases). This CDR3 has 13 amino acids. Germline-derived CDR1 and CDR2 are SGHVS and FNYEAQ. Trimming cost V 7 bases and J 6 bases, with 16 bases left between them. The CDR3 reads CASKGSLGGEQYF. CDR3 DNA: TGTGCCAGCAAAGGTTCTCTGGGAGGCGAGCAGTACTTC.

This chain joins TRBV11-2 and TRBJ2-5; 7 nucleotides match TRBD1. The CDR3 extends over 14 amino acids. Germline V gives CDR1 SGHAT, CDR2 FQNNGV. V shed 1 base and J 5 bases; nucleotides not matched to a gene: 4. CDR3 nucleotides: TGTGCCAGCAGCTTAGTACAGGGGCAGGAGACCCAGTACTTC. Amino acids: CASSLVQGQETQYF.

This clone was seen only once. The chain links TRBV7-9 to TRBJ1-2; D remains unclear. CDR3 length: 13 residues. Germline CDR1 and CDR2: SEHNR and FQNEAQ (reference sequence). The germline V and J ends were trimmed by 2 bases and 8 bases, with 12 bases remaining between them. CDR3 bases: TGTGCCAGCAGCTTACCCGGCCCGGGGGGCTACACCTTC. Protein sequence: CASSLPGPGGYTF.

This clone was counted a single time. V and J are TRBV2 and TRBJ2-7, with no clear D. Trimming pared 3 bases from V and 7 bases from J, leaving 16 bases between. Germline V CDR1 and CDR2: SNHLY, FYNNEI. The CDR3 spans 14 residues. The CDR3 sequence: CASSDEVAFVEQYF. CDR3 DNA sequence: TGTGCCAGCAGTGATGAGGTCGCCTTTGTGGAGCAGTACTTC.

V usage is TRBV5-1 and J usage is TRBJ2-5, with TRBD1 matching 7 bases. Germline assignment: CDR1 SGHRS and CDR2 YFSETQ. With 4 bases clipped from V and 2 bases from J, the junction kept 8 bases outside the gene matches. The length of the CDR3 is 15 residues. The CDR3 loop is CASSIQGTEQETQYF. In nucleotides, the CDR3 is TGCGCCAGCAGCATACAGGGGACGGAGCAAGAGACCCAGTACTTC.

This clone showed up just a few times. V and J are TRBV27 and TRBJ1-5; 8 bases match TRBD1. The V gene's germline CDR1 is MNHEY and CDR2 SMNVEV (reference sequence). The CDR3 totals 14 residues. Trimming at V came to 8 bases and at J to 6 bases, leaving 9 bases not matched to a gene. Here the CDR3 reads CASRGQGVGQPQHF. CDR3 nucleotides: TGTGCCAGCCGCGGACAGGGCGTGGGTCAGCCCCAGCATTTT.

This clone was detected only a few times. At one boundary the junction diverges from the germline segment, which might be a read error. The chain recombines TRBV19 with TRBJ1-6, with D possibly TRBD1 on 5 matching bases. The CDR3 spans 14 residues. Germline V gene lookup returns CDR1 LNHDA and CDR2 SQIVND (reference sequence). Written as DNA, the CDR3 is TGTGCCAGTAGCATAGAGACAGAAGGATCACCCCTCCACTTT. Translating gives CASSIETEGSPLHF.

The chain uses TRBV2 and TRBJ1-5, with D hard to call. Trimming removed 4 bases from V and 7 bases from J, with 8 bases in between. In germline, CDR1 is SNHLY, CDR2 FYNNEI. The length of the CDR3 is 12 residues. The CDR3 coding sequence is TGTGCCAGCAGTGTACGGGGACAGCCCCAGCATTTT. As protein: CASSVRGQPQHF.